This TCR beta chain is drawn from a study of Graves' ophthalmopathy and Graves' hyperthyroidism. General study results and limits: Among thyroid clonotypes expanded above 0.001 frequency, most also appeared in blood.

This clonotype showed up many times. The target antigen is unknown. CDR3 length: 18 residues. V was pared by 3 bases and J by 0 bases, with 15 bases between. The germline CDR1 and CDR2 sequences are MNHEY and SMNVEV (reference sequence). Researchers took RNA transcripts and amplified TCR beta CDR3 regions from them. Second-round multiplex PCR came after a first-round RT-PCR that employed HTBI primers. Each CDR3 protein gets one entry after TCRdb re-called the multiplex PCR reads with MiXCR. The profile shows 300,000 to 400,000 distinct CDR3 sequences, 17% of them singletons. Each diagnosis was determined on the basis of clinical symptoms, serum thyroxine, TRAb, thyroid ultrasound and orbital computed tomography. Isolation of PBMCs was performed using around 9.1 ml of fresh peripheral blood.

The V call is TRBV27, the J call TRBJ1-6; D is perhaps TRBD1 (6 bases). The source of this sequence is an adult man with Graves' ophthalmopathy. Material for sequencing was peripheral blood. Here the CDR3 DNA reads TGTGCCAGCAGTTTTGCGATTAGGGGGAGCTCCTATAATTCACCCCTCCACTTT. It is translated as CASSFAIRGSSYNSPLHF.